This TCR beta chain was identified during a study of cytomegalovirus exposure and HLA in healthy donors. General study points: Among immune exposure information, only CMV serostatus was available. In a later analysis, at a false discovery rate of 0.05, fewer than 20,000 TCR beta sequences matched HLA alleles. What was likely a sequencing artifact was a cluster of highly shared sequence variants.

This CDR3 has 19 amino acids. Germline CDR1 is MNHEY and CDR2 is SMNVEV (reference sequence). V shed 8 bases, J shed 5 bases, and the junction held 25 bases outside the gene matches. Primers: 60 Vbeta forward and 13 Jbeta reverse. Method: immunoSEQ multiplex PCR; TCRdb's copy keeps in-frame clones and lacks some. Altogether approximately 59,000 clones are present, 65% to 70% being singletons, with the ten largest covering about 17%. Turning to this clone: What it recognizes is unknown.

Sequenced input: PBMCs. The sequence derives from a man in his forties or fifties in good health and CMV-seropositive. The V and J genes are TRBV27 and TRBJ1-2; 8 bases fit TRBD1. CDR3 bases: TGTGCCAGCCGAAACCCGACAGGGACAGGTGCCAAAAACCAATATGGCTACACCTTC. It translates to CASRNPTGTGAKNQYGYTF.